Only a few counts were recorded for the clone carrying this T cell receptor (beta chain). Its target is not known. This record comes from a study of T-cell reconstitution after alpha-beta-depleted transplantation in children. Unique molecular identifiers were used to barcode this TCRbeta library. MiXCR, run by TCRdb on the PCR reads, gives a single entry per CDR3 protein. The sample has 440,000 or so distinct CDR3 sequences; 43% are singletons. Study findings and constraints: T-cell numbers and diversity, one year after transplant, stemmed largely from T cells that were newly produced.

The sequencing used PBMCs, collected before TCRalphabeta/CD19-depleted stem cell transplant. This receptor was identified in a girl aged 2-10 years with aplastic anemia, due to receive a stem cell transplant.

The CDR3 nucleotides read TGCAGTGCTAGAGTGGTAATGAGGGGCTCCTACGAGCAGTACTTC. This gives the protein CSARVVMRGSYEQYF. This chain uses TRBV20-1 with TRBJ2-7; tentatively, D is TRBD1 or TRBD2 (5 bases each). Trimming pared 1 base from V and 0 bases from J, leaving 13 bases between. There are 15 residues in the CDR3. Looked up from germline, CDR1 is DFQATT and CDR2 is SNEGSKA (reference sequence).